The text below deals with one T cell receptor beta chain. This sample was taken from a study of T cell changes during pregnancy in multiple sclerosis. Clones were read by immunoSEQ multiplex PCR, and TCRdb kept only the in-frame ones, dropping some. In the table there are fewer than 65,000 clones, 91% of which are singletons. The CDR3 extends over 12 amino acids. In germline, CDR1 is SQVTM, CDR2 ANQGSEA. Trimming cost V 3 bases and J 4 bases; bases outside gene matches: 3. This rearrangement joins TRBV29-1 to TRBJ2-7, with TRBD1 matching 7 bases. This clonotype was sampled from a female donor in good health, enrolled as a control in a pregnancy study. The sample was peripheral blood, taken in the third trimester of pregnancy. DNA of the CDR3: TGCAGCGTTGAGGGGGACAGTTACGAGCAGTACTTC. It codes for CSVEGDSYEQYF.